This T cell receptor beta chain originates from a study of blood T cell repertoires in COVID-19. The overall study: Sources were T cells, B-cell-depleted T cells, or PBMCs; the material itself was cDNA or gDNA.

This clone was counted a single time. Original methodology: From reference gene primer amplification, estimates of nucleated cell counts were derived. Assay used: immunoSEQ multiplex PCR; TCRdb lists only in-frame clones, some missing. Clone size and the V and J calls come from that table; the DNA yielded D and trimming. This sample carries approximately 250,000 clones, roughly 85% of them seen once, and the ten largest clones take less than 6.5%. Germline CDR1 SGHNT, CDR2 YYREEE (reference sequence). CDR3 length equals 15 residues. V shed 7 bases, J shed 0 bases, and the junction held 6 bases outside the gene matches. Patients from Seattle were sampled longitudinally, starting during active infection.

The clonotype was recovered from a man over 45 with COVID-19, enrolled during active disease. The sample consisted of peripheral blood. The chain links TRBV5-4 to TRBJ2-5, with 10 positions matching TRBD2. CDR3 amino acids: CASSGGLANQETQYF. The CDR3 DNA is TGTGCCAGCTCCGGGGGACTAGCGAACCAAGAGACCCAGTACTTC.